This entry concerns a single TCR beta chain. Trimming shortened V by 1 base and J by 4 bases, and 11 bases separated the two germline ends. This CDR3 contains 15 residues. Germline V gene data show CDR1 as SGHNT and CDR2 as YYREEE (reference sequence). The sample originates from a study of cytomegalovirus exposure and HLA in healthy donors. The study ran its PCR with 60 Vbeta and 13 Jbeta primers. The assay was immunoSEQ multiplex PCR, and TCRdb's table has in-frame clones only and misses some. This repertoire shows approximately 78,000 clones, around 64% found once; its top ten account for about a fifth.

The sequence was collected from a man in his forties or fifties in good health and CMV-seropositive. The chain is built from TRBV5-4 and TRBJ2-2; TRBD2 is a possible D gene (7 bases). Sequencing used PBMCs. The CDR3 reads CASSLKGGSTGELFF. As DNA, the CDR3 is TGTGCCAGCAGCTTGAAGGGGGGGAGCACCGGGGAGCTGTTTTTT.